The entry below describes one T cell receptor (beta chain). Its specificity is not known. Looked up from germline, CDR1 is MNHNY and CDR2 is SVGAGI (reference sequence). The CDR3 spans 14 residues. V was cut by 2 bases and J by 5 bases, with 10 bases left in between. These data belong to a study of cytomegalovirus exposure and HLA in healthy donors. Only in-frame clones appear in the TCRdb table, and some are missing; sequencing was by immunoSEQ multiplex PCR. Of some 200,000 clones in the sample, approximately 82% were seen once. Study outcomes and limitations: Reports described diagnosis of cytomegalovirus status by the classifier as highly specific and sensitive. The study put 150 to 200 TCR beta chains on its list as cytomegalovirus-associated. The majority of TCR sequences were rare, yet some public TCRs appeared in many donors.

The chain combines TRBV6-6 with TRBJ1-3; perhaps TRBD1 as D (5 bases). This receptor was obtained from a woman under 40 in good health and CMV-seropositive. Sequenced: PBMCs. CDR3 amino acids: CASSYQGPRNTIYF. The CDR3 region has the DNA TGTGCCAGCAGTTACCAGGGTCCTAGAAACACCATATATTTT.